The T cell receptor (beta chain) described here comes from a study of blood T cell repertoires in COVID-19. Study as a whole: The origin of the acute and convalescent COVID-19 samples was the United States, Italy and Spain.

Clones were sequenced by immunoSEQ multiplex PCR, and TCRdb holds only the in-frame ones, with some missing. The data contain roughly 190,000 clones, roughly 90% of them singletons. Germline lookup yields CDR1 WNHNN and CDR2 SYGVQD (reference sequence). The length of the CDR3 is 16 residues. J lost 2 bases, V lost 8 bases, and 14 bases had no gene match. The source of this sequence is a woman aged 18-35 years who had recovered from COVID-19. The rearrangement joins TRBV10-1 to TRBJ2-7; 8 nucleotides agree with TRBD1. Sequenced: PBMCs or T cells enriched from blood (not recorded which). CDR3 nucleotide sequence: TGCGCCAGCCTCCGGGACAGGACATTTCGGACCTACGAGCAGTACTTC. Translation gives CASLRDRTFRTYEQYF.